The sequence of this T cell receptor beta chain was determined in a study of T-cell reconstitution after alpha-beta-depleted transplantation in children. Study results and limitations: Newly generated T cells supplied most T-cell counts and diversity one year post-transplant. Where alpha-beta T cells came from about two months after transplant was reportedly several hundred expanded graft clones. After transplant, high TCRbeta diversity at day 60 in some patients arose from surviving recipient T cells and thymic progenitors.

This clonotype was observed many times. The antigen is unknown. Construction of the TCRbeta library involved unique molecular identifiers. TCRdb reprocessed the PCR reads with MiXCR, giving one entry per CDR3 protein. The sample consists of 250,000 to 300,000 distinct CDR3 sequences, nearly 8% of them appearing once. There are 18 residues in the CDR3. V was pared by 1 base and J by 0 bases, with 11 bases of the junction left unmatched. Looked up from germline, CDR1 is LGHNA and CDR2 is YNFKEQ. The material was peripheral blood, obtained 360 days after TCRalphabeta/CD19-depleted stem cell transplant. This TCR was recovered from a female patient aged 2 to 10 who had a stem cell transplant for Fanconi anemia, so the T cells may come from the graft donor. The rearrangement links TRBV4-2 to TRBJ2-7, with 8 bases aligning to TRBD2. CDR3 amino acids: CASSQAVSGSYSSYEQYF. Here the CDR3 DNA reads TGTGCCAGCAGCCAAGCGGTCAGCGGGAGTTACAGCTCCTACGAGCAGTACTTC.